The 25 T cell receptor beta chains reported below all come from one sample, sequenced in a study of blood T cell repertoires in COVID-19. Repertoires were generated with immunoSEQ multiplex PCR, while TCRdb's copy carries only in-frame clones and drops some. In the table there are more than 11,000 clones, approximately 92% of which are singletons. Sequences were obtained from peripheral blood. The receptors were gathered from a man aged 45-65 years with active COVID-19.

This chain joins TRBV7-9 and TRBJ2-1, with 12 bases lining up with TRBD2. The CDR3 contains 17 residues. The germline CDR1 and CDR2 sequences are SEHNR and FQNEAQ (reference sequence). Losses at the gene ends were 5 bases for V and 6 bases for J; bases not matched to a gene: 11. Here the CDR3 reads CASSLGTSGSISNEQFF. The CDR3 nucleotides read TGTGCCAGCAGCCTAGGGACTAGCGGGTCCATATCCAATGAGCAGTTCTTC.

The V call is TRBV6-2 or TRBV6-3, the J call TRBJ2-1; maybe TRBD1 (5 bases). The V end lost 0 bases, the J end lost 4 bases, and 13 bases lay between the germline ends. This CDR3 comprises 16 residues. Germline V gene lookup returns CDR1 MNHEY and CDR2 SVGEGT. This chain's CDR3 is CASSYSVQGRYNEQFF. CDR3 sequence (DNA): TGTGCCAGCAGTTACTCGGTGCAGGGTCGGTACAATGAGCAGTTCTTC.

The chain is built from TRBV7-9 and TRBJ1-1; D possibly corresponds to TRBD1 (6 bases). This CDR3 comprises 13 residues. V dropped 4 bases and J dropped 1 base, with 7 bases sitting between them. Germline CDR1 reads SEHNR; CDR2 reads FQNEAQ (reference sequence). CDR3 amino acids: CASSSQGNTEAFF. CDR3 coding DNA: TGTGCCAGCAGCTCACAGGGGAACACTGAAGCTTTCTTT.

The chain carries TRBV6-2 or TRBV6-3 and TRBJ2-1, with 11 bases fitting TRBD2. This CDR3 has 15 residues. Germline loops: CDR1 MNHEY, CDR2 SVGEGT. The V and J ends lost 5 bases and 5 bases, in that order; junction bases with no gene match: 5. The CDR3 DNA reads as TGTGCCAGCAGTGGAGGGACTAGCGGAGACAATGAGCAGTTCTTC. It specifies CASSGGTSGDNEQFF.

The gene calls are TRBV6-5 and TRBJ2-7; 8 bases are shared with TRBD2. Germline trimming cut 6 bases from V and 2 bases from J; bases unmatched to any gene: 9. CDR1 is MNHEY, CDR2 SVGAGI, per germline. This CDR3 has 15 amino acids. The CDR3 DNA is TGTGCCAGCAGACGGGGGGGTCCAGCCCCCTACGAGCAGTACTTC. This sequence encodes CASRRGGPAPYEQYF.

CDR3 in amino acids: CASISQYGRGGRGGYTF. The CDR3 nucleotides read TGTGCCAGCATTTCTCAGTATGGGAGGGGAGGGAGAGGTGGCTACACCTTC. This chain connects TRBV28 to TRBJ1-2, with D possibly being TRBD1 (5 bases). Germline lookup yields CDR1 MDHEN and CDR2 SYDVKM. The CDR3 spans 17 residues. V dropped 7 bases and J dropped 7 bases, with 28 bases sitting between them.

The J gene is TRBJ1-4, the V gene TRBV11-2; D gene unclear. This CDR3 is built from 13 residues. CDR1 and CDR2 from the germline V gene are SGHAT and FQNNGV. V was pared by 2 bases and J by 3 bases, with 4 bases between. CDR3 residues: CASSLSANEKLFF. CDR3 nucleotide sequence: TGTGCCAGCAGCTTATCGGCTAATGAAAAACTGTTTTTT. Complete variable domain (other parts from reference TRBV11-2 and TRBJ1-4): EAGVAQSPRYKIIEKRQSVAFWCNPISGHATLYWYQQILGQGPKLLIQFQNNGVVDDSQLPKDRFSAERLKGVDSTLKIQPAKLEDSAVYLCASSLSANEKLFFGSGTQLSVL.

This clone was seen just once. The CDR3 sequence: CASSPGQGREKLFF. The CDR3 DNA is TGTGCCAGCAGCCCGGGACAGGGGCGGGAAAAACTGTTTTTT. The chain employs TRBV7-9 and TRBJ1-4, with TRBD1 matching 10 bases. The CDR3 spans 14 residues. The V gene's germline CDR1 is SEHNR and CDR2 FQNEAQ (reference sequence). With V trimmed by 5 bases and J by 8 bases, 5 bases remained unmatched. Full variable domain (outside the CDR3, taken from reference TRBV7-9 and TRBJ1-4): DTGVSQNPRHKITKRGQNVTFRCDPISEHNRLYWYRQTLGQGPEFLTYFQNEAQLEKSRLLSDRFSAERPKGSFSTLEIQRTEQGDSAMYLCASSPGQGREKLFFGSGTQLSVL.

The genes are TRBV5-1 and TRBJ2-2; 9 nucleotides line up with TRBD2. CDR1 and CDR2 (germline): SGHRS, YFSETQ. The CDR3 covers 16 residues. The V segment lost 0 bases and the J segment 0 bases; nucleotides outside the gene matches: 0. The CDR3 is CASSLGLAANTGELFF. In nucleotides, the CDR3 is TGCGCCAGCAGCTTGGGACTAGCGGCGAACACCGGGGAGCTGTTTTTT. The whole variable domain, filled in from reference TRBV5-1 and TRBJ2-2, reads KAGVTQTPRYLIKTRGQQVTLSCSPISGHRSVSWYQQTPGQGLQFLFEYFSETQRNKGNFPGRFSGRQFSNSRSEMNVSTLELGDSALYLCASSLGLAANTGELFFGEGSRLTVL.

V and J are TRBV19 and TRBJ2-7; TRBD1 might be the D (6 bases). Trimming took off 6 bases at V and 3 bases at J, with 12 bases between the two ends. The germline V gene has CDR1 LNHDA and CDR2 SQIVND (reference sequence). The CDR3 contains 13 residues. Here the CDR3 reads CASSNPDSYEQYF. DNA for the CDR3: TGTGCCAGTAGCAATCCGGACAGCTACGAGCAGTACTTC.

This chain uses TRBV6-2 or TRBV6-3 with TRBJ1-2; D is ambiguous. CDR1 is MNHEY, CDR2 SVGEGT, per germline. The CDR3 spans 13 residues. V was cut by 2 bases and J by 7 bases, with 11 bases left in between. CDR3 residues: CASSYRQVVGYTF. In DNA, the CDR3 is TGTGCCAGCAGTTACAGGCAGGTCGTTGGCTACACCTTC.

The rearrangement joins TRBV2 to TRBJ2-7; TRBD1 aligns across 10 bases. J gave up 3 bases and V 4 bases, and 3 bases lay outside the gene matches. Germline V gene lookup returns CDR1 SNHLY and CDR2 FYNNEI. CDR3 length: 14 residues. CDR3 protein: CASSGDRGVYEQYF. Written as DNA, the CDR3 is TGTGCCAGCAGTGGGGACAGGGGAGTCTACGAGCAGTACTTC.

This clone is a singleton in its sample. The chain uses TRBV19 and TRBJ1-1; 8 bases map to TRBD1. With V trimmed by 5 bases and J by 0 bases, 5 bases remained unmatched. There are 15 residues in the CDR3. CDR1 and CDR2 from the germline V gene are LNHDA and SQIVND (reference sequence). CDR3 DNA sequence: TGTGCCAGTAGTGGGCAGGGGGCAATGAACACTGAAGCTTTCTTT. The encoded protein is CASSGQGAMNTEAFF. Full variable domain (remainder filled in from reference TRBV19 and TRBJ1-1): DGGITQSPKYLFRKEGQNVTLSCEQNLNHDAMYWYRQDPGQGLRLIYYSQIVNDFQKGDIAEGYSVSREKKESFPLTVTSAQKNPTAFYLCASSGQGAMNTEAFFGQGTRLTVV.

The rearrangement joins TRBV6-2 or TRBV6-3 to TRBJ2-3; 7 bases are shared with TRBD2. The CDR3 runs to 16 residues. Germline lookup yields CDR1 MNHEY and CDR2 SVGEGT. Trimming at V came to 6 bases and at J to 0 bases, leaving 9 bases not matched to a gene. CDR3 residues: CASSTNLAASTDTQYF. The CDR3 DNA follows: TGTGCCAGCAGCACAAATCTAGCGGCTAGCACAGATACGCAGTATTTT.

The chain couples TRBV6-5 to TRBJ2-5; TRBD2 is a possible D gene (5 bases). From germline, CDR1 is MNHEY and CDR2 SVGAGI. The length of the CDR3 is 14 residues. The V gene lost 3 bases and the J gene lost 2 bases, with 10 bases spanning the gap. The CDR3 protein is CASSYNPGQETQYF. CDR3 in DNA: TGTGCCAGCAGTTATAATCCGGGACAAGAGACCCAGTACTTC.

The V gene is TRBV4-1, the J gene TRBJ1-5, with D hard to call. Germline CDR1 reads MGHRA; CDR2 reads YSYEKL. CDR3 length: 16 residues. V lost 4 bases to trimming and J lost 7 bases, with 20 bases between them. The DNA of the CDR3 is TGCGCCAGCAGCCTCGGCTTTGGCGGCGCAAACCAGCCCCAGCATTTT. It codes for CASSLGFGGANQPQHF.

This chain joins TRBV5-1 and TRBJ2-7, with TRBD1 matching over 8 bases. Per germline, CDR1 SGHRS and CDR2 YFSETQ. The J segment lost 4 bases and the V segment lost 3 bases, leaving 9 bases of the junction unmatched. This CDR3 is 15 amino acids long. This CDR3 is CASSSDGTGHYEQYF. DNA of the CDR3: TGCGCCAGCAGCTCGGACGGGACAGGCCATTACGAGCAGTACTTC.

This rearrangement joins TRBV13 to TRBJ2-1; 10 nucleotides agree with TRBD1. The germline gives CDR1 PRHDT, CDR2 FYEKMQ (reference sequence). J gave up 5 bases and V 5 bases, and 6 bases lay outside the gene matches. The CDR3 loop spans 15 amino acids. CDR3 DNA: TGTGCCAGCAGCCCAGACAGGGGGCTTAACAATGAGCAGTTCTTC. Translation gives CASSPDRGLNNEQFF.

The V and J genes are TRBV7-3 and TRBJ2-6, with D tentatively TRBD1 (5 bases). Germline CDR1 is SGHTA and CDR2 is FQGTGA. V was cut by 2 bases and J by 0 bases, with 17 bases left in between. CDR3 length: 19 residues. For the CDR3, the DNA is TGTGCCAGCAGCTTAGGACACCAGAGAAGTTACTCTGGGGCCAACGTCCTGACTTTC. Amino acids: CASSLGHQRSYSGANVLTF.

The chain uses TRBV18 and TRBJ1-4; TRBD1 agrees at 8 bases. CDR3 length: 14 residues. Germline assignment: CDR1 KGHSH and CDR2 LQKENI. V lost 4 bases, J lost 7 bases, and 5 bases stayed unmatched. CDR3 protein: CASSLVQGAEKLFF. The CDR3 bases are TGTGCCAGCTCACTGGTCCAGGGGGCTGAAAAACTGTTTTTT.

This clone was seen a few times. This chain uses TRBV7-6 with TRBJ1-2; TRBD1 matches 8 bases. Looked up from germline, CDR1 is SGHVS and CDR2 is FNYEAQ. With 2 bases clipped from V and 6 bases from J, the junction kept 8 bases outside the gene matches. This CDR3 has 15 amino acids. In DNA, the CDR3 is TGTGCCAGCAGCTTAATGGGACAGGCCGCCGATGGCTACACCTTC. Encoded protein: CASSLMGQAADGYTF.

The chain combines TRBV24-1 with TRBJ1-5, with TRBD1 identical over 8 bases. The CDR3 loop spans 16 amino acids. In germline, CDR1 is KGHDR, CDR2 SFDVKD. V gave up 4 bases and J gave up 6 bases; unmatched junction bases: 10. CDR3 bases: TGTGCCACCAGTGACCAAAGGACAGGGAACGGTCAGCCCCAGCATTTT. Residues: CATSDQRTGNGQPQHF.

This clone was observed a few times. The chain combines TRBV18 with TRBJ1-2; the match to TRBD1 covers 9 bases. The CDR3 totals 14 residues. CDR1 and CDR2 from the germline V gene are KGHSH and LQKENI. V was clipped by 2 bases and J by 8 bases; unmatched bases: 6. Here the CDR3 reads CASSPGQGLRGYTF. Written as DNA, the CDR3 is TGTGCCAGCTCACCAGGACAGGGGTTGAGAGGCTACACCTTC.

The chain uses TRBV6-5 and TRBJ2-1; D may be TRBD1 (5 bases). From germline, CDR1 is MNHEY and CDR2 SVGAGI. This CDR3 comprises 10 residues. V was cut by 11 bases and J by 8 bases, with 10 bases left in between. The CDR3 region is CAAGNYEQFF. The CDR3 bases are TGTGCCGCAGGGAACTATGAGCAGTTCTTC.

The chain carries TRBV30 and TRBJ1-1; TRBD1 is a possible D gene (5 bases). The CDR3 spans 14 residues. Germline V gene sequence: CDR1 GTSNPN, CDR2 SVGIG (reference sequence). The ends were cut back, 3 bases at V and 1 base at J, with 12 bases in the middle. In nucleotides, the CDR3 is TGTGCCTGGAGGACAGTCTCACAGAACACTGAAGCTTTCTTT. Protein sequence: CAWRTVSQNTEAFF.